This T cell receptor beta chain was identified during a study of blood T cell repertoires in COVID-19. Study details: Whether acute or convalescent, the COVID-19 samples came from the United States, Italy and Spain. PBMCs, B-cell-depleted T cells, or T cells were the source of the cDNA or gDNA that made up the material.

This clone was seen once. Seattle researchers signed up patients amid active infection and tracked them longitudinally. CDR1 SGHDT and CDR2 YYEEEE come from the germline V gene. The CDR3 totals 13 residues. Between the trimmed V and J ends, which lost 5 bases and 4 bases, there was a span of 13 bases. Per the study methods: For nucleated cells, counts were estimated from reference gene primer amplification. TCRdb keeps only in-frame clones here, not all; method: immunoSEQ multiplex PCR. V, J and clone size derive from that table, while D and trimming were established from the DNA sequence. The repertoire includes fewer than 350,000 clones, about 90% of them detected once, and 10% to 15% sits in the top ten.

This receptor was identified in a young woman with COVID-19, enrolled during active disease. This rearrangement joins TRBV5-6 to TRBJ2-7; D is perhaps TRBD1 (6 bases). The sequenced material came from peripheral blood. This chain's CDR3 is CASRPGQRYEQYF. The CDR3 nucleotides read TGTGCCAGCAGGCCGGGACAACGGTACGAGCAGTACTTC. Together with reference TRBV5-6 and TRBJ2-7, the CDR3 gives the full variable domain: DAGVTQSPTHLIKTRGQQVTLRCSPKSGHDTVSWYQQALGQGPQFIFQYYEEEERQRGNFPDRFSGHQFPNYSSELNVNALLLGDSALYLCASRPGQRYEQYFGPGTRLTVT.